This entry concerns a single T cell receptor beta chain. Its antigen remains unknown. Generated by immunoSEQ multiplex PCR, the TCRdb table keeps only in-frame clones and is missing some. The sample includes 3,000 to 4,500 clones, roughly 70% of them seen just once. The source of the sample is a study of tumor-infiltrating lymphocytes in localized non-small cell lung cancer. Study background: Patients included smokers and never-smokers with various histologies, some sampled after neoadjuvant chemotherapy. From each patient, both tumor and uninvolved lung, non-adjacent to tumor, were sampled. Study outcomes and limitations: TCR sequencing covered a subset of patients with enough tissue.

The CDR3 totals 16 residues. The V and J ends lost 5 bases and 3 bases, in that order; junction bases with no gene match: 10. CDR1 and CDR2 from the germline V gene are MGHRA and YSYEKL. The receptor's source is a human donor with non-small cell lung cancer. The sequenced sample consisted of uninvolved lung tissue not adjacent to the tumor. V usage is TRBV4-1 and J usage is TRBJ2-1, with 7 bases lining up with TRBD2. The DNA for the CDR3 is TGCGCCAGCAGCTCCCGATGGCGGGAGAACTACAATGAGCAGTTCTTC. Translation gives CASSSRWRENYNEQFF.